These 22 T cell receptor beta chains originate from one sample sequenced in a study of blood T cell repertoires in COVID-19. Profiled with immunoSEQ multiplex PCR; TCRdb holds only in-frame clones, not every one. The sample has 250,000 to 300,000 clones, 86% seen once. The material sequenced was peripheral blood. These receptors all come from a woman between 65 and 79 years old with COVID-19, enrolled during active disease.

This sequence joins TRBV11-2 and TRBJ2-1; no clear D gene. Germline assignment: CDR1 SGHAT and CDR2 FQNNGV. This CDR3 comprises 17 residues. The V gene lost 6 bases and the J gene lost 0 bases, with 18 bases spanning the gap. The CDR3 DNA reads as TGTGCCAGCAGGGCCGTAGCTTTGAAGCTCTCCTACAATGAGCAGTTCTTC. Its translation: CASRAVALKLSYNEQFF.

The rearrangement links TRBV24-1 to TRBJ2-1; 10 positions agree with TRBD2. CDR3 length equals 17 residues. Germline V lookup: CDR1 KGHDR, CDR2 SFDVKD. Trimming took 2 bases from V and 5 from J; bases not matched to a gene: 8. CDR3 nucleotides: TGTGCCACCAGTGATTCCGGGACTAGCGTGTCCCACAATGAGCAGTTCTTC. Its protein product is CATSDSGTSVSHNEQFF.

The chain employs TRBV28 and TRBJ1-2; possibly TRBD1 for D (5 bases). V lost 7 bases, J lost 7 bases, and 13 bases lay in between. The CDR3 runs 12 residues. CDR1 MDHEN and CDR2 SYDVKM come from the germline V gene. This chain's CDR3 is CASTGRVGGYTF. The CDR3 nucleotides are TGTGCCAGCACGGGCAGGGTGGGTGGCTACACCTTC.

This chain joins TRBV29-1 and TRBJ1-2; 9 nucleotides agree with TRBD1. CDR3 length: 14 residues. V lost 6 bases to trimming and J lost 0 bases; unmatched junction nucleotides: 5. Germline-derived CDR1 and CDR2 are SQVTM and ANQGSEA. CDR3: CSVGDRAPNYGYTF. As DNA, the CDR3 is TGCAGCGTAGGGGACAGGGCCCCTAACTATGGCTACACCTTC.

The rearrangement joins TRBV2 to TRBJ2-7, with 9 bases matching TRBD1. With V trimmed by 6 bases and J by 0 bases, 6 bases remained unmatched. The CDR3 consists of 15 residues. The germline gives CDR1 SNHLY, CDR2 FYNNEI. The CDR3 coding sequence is TGTGCCAGCAGGCCACTGACAGGGGGCTCCTACGAGCAGTACTTC. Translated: CASRPLTGGSYEQYF.

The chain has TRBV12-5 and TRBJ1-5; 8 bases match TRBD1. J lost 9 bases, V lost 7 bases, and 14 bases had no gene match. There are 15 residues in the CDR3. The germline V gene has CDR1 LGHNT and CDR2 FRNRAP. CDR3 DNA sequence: TGTGCTAGTGCCCTTACCACAGGGGGAAAAGTGCCCCAGCATTTT. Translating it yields CASALTTGGKVPQHF.

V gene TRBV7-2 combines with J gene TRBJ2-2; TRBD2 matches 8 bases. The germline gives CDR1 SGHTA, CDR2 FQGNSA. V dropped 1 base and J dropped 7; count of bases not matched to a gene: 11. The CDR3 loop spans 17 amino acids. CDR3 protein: CASSLDGTRSGVGELFF. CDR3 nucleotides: TGTGCCAGCAGCTTAGACGGGACTAGAAGTGGAGTCGGGGAGCTGTTTTTT. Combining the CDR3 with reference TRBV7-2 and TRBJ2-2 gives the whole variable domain GAGVSQSPSNKVTEKGKDVELRCDPISGHTALYWYRQSLGQGLEFLIYFQGNSAPDKSGLPSDRFSAERTGGSVSTLTIQRTQQEDSAVYLCASSLDGTRSGVGELFFGEGSRLTVL.

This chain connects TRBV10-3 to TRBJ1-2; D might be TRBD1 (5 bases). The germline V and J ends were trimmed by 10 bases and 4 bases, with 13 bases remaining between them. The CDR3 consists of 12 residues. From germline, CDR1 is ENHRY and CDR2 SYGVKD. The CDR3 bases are TGTGCCACCCTTGGGGGGGGCTATGGCTACACCTTC. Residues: CATLGGGYGYTF.

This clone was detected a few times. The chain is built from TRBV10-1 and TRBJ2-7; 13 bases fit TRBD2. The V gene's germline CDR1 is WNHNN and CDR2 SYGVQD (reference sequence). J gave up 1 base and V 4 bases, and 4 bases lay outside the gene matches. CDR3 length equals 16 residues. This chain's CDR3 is CASSGTSGGASYEQYF. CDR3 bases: TGCGCCAGCAGTGGAACTAGCGGGGGGGCATCCTACGAGCAGTACTTC.

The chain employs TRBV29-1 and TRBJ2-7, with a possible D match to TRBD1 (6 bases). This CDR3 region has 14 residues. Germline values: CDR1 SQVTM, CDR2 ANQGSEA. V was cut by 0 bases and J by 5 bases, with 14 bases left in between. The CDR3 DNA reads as TGCAGCGTTGAAGATCGTGGGGGCGGCGACGAGCAGTACTTC. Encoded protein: CSVEDRGGGDEQYF.

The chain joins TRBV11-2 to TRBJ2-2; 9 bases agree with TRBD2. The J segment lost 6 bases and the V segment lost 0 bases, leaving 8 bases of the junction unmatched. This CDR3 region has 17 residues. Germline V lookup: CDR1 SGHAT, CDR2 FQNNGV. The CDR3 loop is CASSLEMGGGAAGELFF. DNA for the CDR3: TGTGCCAGCAGCTTAGAGATGGGCGGGGGGGCCGCCGGGGAGCTGTTTTTT. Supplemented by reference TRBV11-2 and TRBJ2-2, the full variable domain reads EAGVAQSPRYKIIEKRQSVAFWCNPISGHATLYWYQQILGQGPKLLIQFQNNGVVDDSQLPKDRFSAERLKGVDSTLKIQPAKLEDSAVYLCASSLEMGGGAAGELFFGEGSRLTVL.

CDR3 region: CASSLNPGQETQYF. CDR3 bases: TGCGCCAGCAGCTTGAACCCGGGTCAAGAGACCCAGTACTTC. The genes are TRBV5-1 and TRBJ2-5; the D is unclear. Trimming took 1 base from V and 2 from J, leaving 9 bases between them. CDR3 size: 14 residues. Germline loops: CDR1 SGHRS, CDR2 YFSETQ.

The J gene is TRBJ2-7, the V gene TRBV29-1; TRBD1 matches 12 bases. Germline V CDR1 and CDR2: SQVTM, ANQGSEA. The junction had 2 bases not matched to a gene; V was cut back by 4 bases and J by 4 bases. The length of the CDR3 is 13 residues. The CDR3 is CSVGDRGQYEQYF. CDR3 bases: TGCAGCGTTGGGGACAGGGGGCAATACGAGCAGTACTTC.

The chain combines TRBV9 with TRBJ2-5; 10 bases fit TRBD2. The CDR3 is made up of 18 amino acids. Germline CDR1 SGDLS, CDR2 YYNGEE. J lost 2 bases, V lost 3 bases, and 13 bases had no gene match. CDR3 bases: TGTGCCAGCAGCGCCGGATTGGGGCTAGCGGGGGCACAAGAGACCCAGTACTTC. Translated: CASSAGLGLAGAQETQYF. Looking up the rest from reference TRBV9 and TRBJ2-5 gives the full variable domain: DSGVTQTPKHLITATGQRVTLRCSPRSGDLSVYWYQQSLDQGLQFLIQYYNGEERAKGNILERFSAQQFPDLHSELNLSSLELGDSALYFCASSAGLGLAGAQETQYFGPGTRLLVL.

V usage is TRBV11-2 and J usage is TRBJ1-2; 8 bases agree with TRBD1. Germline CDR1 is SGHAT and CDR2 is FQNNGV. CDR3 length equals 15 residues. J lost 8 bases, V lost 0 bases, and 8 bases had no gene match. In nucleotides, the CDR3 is TGTGCCAGCAGCTTAGAGTATTCGGACAGGGACGGCTACACCTTC. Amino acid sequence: CASSLEYSDRDGYTF.

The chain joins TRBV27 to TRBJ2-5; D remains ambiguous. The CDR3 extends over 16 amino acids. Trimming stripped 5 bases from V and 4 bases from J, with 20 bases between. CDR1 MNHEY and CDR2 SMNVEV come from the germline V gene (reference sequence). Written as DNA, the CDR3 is TGTGCCAGCAGTCTTTCCCTCAACTCCCTTGGAGAGACCCAGTACTTC. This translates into CASSLSLNSLGETQYF.

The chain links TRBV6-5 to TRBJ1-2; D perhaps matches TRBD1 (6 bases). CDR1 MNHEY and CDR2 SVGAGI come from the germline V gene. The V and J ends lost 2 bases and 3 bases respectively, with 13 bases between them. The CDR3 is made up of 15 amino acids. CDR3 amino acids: CASSYRGAADYGYTF. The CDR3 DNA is TGTGCCAGCAGTTACCGGGGGGCCGCGGACTATGGCTACACCTTC.

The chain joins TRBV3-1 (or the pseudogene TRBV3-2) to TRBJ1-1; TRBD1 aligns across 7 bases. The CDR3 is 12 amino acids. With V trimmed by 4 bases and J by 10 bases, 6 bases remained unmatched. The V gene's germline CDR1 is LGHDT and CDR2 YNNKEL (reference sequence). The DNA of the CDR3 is TGTGCCAGCAGCCTCTCGGGACAGTCAGCTTTCTTT. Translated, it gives CASSLSGQSAFF.

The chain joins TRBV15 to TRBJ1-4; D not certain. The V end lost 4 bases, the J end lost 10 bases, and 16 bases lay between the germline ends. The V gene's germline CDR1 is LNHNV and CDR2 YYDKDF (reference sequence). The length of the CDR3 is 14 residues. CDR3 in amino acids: CATSIEGLRRKLFF. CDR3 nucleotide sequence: TGTGCCACCAGCATAGAGGGTCTAAGGAGAAAACTGTTTTTT.

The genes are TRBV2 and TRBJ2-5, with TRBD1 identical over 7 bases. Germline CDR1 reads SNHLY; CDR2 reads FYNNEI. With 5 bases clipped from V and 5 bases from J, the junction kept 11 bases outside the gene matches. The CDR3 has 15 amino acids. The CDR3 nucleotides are TGTGCCAGCAGTTCCATGACAGGGCCTTGGGAGACCCAGTACTTC. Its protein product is CASSSMTGPWETQYF.

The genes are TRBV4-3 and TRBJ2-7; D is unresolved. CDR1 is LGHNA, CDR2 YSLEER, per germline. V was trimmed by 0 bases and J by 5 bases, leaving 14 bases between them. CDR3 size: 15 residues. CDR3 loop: CASSQDEGLANEQYF. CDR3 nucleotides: TGCGCCAGCAGCCAAGATGAAGGCTTAGCTAACGAGCAGTACTTC.

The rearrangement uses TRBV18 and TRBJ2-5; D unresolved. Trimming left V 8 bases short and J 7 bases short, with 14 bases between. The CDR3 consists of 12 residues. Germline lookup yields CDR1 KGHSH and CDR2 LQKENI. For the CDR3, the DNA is TGTGCCAGCCTGACGGCCACGGGGACCCAGTACTTC. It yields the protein CASLTATGTQYF.